This T cell receptor beta chain derives from a study of cytomegalovirus exposure and HLA in healthy donors. V lost 7 bases and J lost 3; bases outside the gene matches: 7. The V gene's germline CDR1 is SGHRS and CDR2 YFSETQ. This CDR3 spans 16 amino acids. 60 Vbeta and 13 Jbeta primers were used in PCR. TCRdb keeps only in-frame clones here, not all; method: immunoSEQ multiplex PCR. The sample holds 150,000 to 250,000 clones, over 65% seen once. This clonotype originated in a boy younger than 10 in good health and CMV-seronegative. Material for sequencing was PBMCs. This chain links TRBV5-1 with TRBJ2-5; 15 nucleotides match TRBD2. Here the CDR3 DNA reads TGCGCCAGCGGCCATGGGACTAGCGGGGGGAAAGAGACCCAGTACTTC. It specifies CASGHGTSGGKETQYF.